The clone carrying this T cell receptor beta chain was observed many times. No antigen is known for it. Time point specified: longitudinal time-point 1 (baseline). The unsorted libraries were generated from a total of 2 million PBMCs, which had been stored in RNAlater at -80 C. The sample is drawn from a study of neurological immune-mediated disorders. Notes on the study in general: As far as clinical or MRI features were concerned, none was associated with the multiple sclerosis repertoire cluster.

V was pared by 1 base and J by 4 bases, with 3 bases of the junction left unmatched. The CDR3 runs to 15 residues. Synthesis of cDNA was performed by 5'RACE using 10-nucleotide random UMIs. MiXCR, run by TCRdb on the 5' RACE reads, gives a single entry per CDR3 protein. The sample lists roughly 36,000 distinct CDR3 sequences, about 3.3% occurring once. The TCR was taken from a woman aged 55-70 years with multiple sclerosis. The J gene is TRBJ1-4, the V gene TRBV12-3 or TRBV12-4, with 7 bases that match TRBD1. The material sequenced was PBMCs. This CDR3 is CASSLGGQFNEKLFF. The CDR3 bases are TGTGCCAGCAGTTTAGGGGGACAGTTTAATGAAAAACTGTTTTTT.